This T cell receptor beta chain derives from a study of blood T cell repertoires in COVID-19. Study-level information: Samples representing acute and convalescent COVID-19 were sourced from the United States, Italy and Spain. Nucleic acid was either cDNA or gDNA, and it came from T cells, B-cell-depleted T cells, or PBMCs.

Original handling: Counts of nucleated cells, estimated from reference gene primer amplification, were obtained. The protocol was immunoSEQ multiplex PCR, while the TCRdb copy is restricted to in-frame clones and leaves out a portion. The V and J calls and clone size were taken over from that table, and D and trimming were inferred from the DNA. There are 120,000 to 150,000 clones in the sample; almost 90% occur only once, and about 2.5% lies in the top ten. The CDR3 has 15 residues. Trimming shortened V by 11 bases and J by 0 bases, and 14 bases separated the two germline ends. CDR1 LNHDA and CDR2 SQIVND come from the germline V gene (reference sequence).

The specimen sequenced was peripheral blood. The clonotype originates from a human donor in a cohort sampled during active COVID-19. This chain uses TRBV19 with TRBJ1-6; tentatively, D is TRBD1 (5 bases). CDR3 amino acids: CAAAADSSYNSPLHF. The CDR3 region has the DNA TGTGCCGCAGCCGCAGACAGCTCCTATAATTCACCCCTCCACTTT.